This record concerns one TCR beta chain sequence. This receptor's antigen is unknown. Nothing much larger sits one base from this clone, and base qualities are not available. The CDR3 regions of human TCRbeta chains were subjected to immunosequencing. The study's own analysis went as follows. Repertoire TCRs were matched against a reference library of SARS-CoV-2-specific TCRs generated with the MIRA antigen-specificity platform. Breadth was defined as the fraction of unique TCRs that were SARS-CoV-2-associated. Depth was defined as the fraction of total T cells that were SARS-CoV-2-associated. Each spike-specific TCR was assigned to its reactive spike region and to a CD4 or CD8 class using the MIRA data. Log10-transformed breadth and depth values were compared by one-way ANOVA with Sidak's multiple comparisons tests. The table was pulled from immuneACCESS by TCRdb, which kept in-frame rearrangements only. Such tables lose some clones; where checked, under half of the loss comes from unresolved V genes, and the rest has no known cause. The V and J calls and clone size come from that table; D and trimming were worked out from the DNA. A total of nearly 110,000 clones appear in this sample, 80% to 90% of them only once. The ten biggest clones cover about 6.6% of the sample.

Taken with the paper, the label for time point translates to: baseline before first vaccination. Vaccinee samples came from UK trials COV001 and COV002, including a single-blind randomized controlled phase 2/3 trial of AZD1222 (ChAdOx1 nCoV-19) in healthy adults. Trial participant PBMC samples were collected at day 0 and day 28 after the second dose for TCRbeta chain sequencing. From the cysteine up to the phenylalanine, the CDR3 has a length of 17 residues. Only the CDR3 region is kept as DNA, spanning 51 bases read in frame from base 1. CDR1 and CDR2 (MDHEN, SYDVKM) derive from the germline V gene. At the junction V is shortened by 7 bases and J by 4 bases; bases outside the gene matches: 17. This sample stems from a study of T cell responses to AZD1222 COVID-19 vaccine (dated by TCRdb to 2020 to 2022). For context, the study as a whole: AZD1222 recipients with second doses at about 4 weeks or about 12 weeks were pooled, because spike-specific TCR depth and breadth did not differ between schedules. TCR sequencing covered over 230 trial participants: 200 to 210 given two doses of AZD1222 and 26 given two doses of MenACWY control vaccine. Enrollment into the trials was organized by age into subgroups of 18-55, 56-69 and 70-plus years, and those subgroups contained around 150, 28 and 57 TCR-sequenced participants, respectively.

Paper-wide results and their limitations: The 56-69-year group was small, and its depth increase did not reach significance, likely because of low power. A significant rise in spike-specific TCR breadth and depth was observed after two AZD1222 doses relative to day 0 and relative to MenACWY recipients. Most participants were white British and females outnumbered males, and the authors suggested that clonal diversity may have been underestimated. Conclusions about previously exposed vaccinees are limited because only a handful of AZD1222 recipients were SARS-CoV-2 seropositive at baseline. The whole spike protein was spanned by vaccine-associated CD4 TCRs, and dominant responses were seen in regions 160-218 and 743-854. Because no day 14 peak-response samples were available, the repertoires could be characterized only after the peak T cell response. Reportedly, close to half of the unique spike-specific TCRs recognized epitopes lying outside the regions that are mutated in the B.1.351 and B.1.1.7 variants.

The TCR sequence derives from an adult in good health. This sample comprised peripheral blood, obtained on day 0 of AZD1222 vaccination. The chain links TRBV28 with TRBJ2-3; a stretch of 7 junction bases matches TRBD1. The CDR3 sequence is CASTTGTASVGADTQYF. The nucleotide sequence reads TGTGCCAGCACAACGGGGACAGCCTCCGTCGGAGCAGATACGCAGTATTTT.